This TCR beta chain was obtained from a study of breast tumors, draining lymph nodes, adjacent tissues. Overall study findings and caveats: The lymph node origin of tumor T cells was framed as consistent with a hypothesis, not demonstrated. Compared with basal-like, luminal-like tumors shared significantly more repertoire with nontumor tissue. Tumor repertoires ranked between lymph nodes and nontumor tissue in diversity, with V and J gene preferences.

The germline CDR1 and CDR2 sequences are KGHSH and LQKENI. This CDR3 has 11 amino acids. With 0 bases removed from V and 7 bases from J, the gap between germline ends came to 3 bases. This clonotype was seen a handful of times. The antigen remains undetermined. Via MiXCR, TCRdb re-called the multiplex PCR reads, giving one row per CDR3 protein. The sample holds fewer than 300,000 distinct CDR3 sequences, roughly 32% seen once. Breast cancer patients provided tissue from their axillary draining lymph nodes. The clonotype was recovered from a female donor with breast cancer. Some clones in this sample may be carry-over from other donors' samples. The chain couples TRBV18 to TRBJ2-5; D is undetermined. The sample was axillary lymph node tissue. The CDR3 region is CASSPPGTQYF. The CDR3 DNA follows: TGTGCCAGCTCACCACCTGGGACCCAGTACTTC.